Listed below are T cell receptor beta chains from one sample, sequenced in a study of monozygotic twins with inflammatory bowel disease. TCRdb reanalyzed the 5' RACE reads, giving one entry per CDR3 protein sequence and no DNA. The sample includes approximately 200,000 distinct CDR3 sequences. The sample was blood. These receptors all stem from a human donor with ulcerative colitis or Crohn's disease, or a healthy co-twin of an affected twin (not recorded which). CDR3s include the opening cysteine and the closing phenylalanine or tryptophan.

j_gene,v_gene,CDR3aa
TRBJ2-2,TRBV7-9,CASSTTPTTGELFF
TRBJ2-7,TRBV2,CASSGPHYEQYF
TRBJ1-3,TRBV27,CASSPGRLSGNTIYF
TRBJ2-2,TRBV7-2,CASSPDTGELFF
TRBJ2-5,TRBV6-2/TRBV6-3,CASGPQETQYF
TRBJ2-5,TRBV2,CASPTLFSPGQSQETQYF
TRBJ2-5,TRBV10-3,CAISEAGTGKETQYF
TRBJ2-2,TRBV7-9,CASSSPWGLFF
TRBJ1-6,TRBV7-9,CASSKNRDRNNSPLHF
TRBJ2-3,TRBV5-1,CASSSNRDRVTDTQYF
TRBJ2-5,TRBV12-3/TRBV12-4,CASRRAARGLARQETQYF
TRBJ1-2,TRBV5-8,CASSLDRDWNYGYTF